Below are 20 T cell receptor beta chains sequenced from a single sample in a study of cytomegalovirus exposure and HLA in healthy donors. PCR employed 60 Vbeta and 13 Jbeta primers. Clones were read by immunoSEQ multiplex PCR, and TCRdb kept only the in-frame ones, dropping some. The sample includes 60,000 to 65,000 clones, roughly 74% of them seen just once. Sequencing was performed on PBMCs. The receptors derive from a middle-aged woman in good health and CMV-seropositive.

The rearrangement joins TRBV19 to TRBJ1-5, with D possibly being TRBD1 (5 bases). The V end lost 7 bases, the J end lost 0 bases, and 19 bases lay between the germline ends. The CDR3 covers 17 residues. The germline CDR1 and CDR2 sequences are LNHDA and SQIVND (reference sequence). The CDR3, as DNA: TGTGCCAGTAAGCGGGCAGGGTCCGATTATAGCAATCAGCCCCAGCATTTT. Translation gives CASKRAGSDYSNQPQHF.

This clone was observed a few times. The DNA for the CDR3 is TGCAGTGCTAGGGACAGCTACGAGCAGTACTTC. This codes for CSARDSYEQYF. V gene TRBV20-1 combines with J gene TRBJ2-7, with D possibly TRBD1 on 6 matching bases. Germline CDR1 and CDR2: DFQATT and SNEGSKA (reference sequence). CDR3 length: 11 residues. The V and J ends lost 3 bases and 3 bases respectively, with 6 bases between them.

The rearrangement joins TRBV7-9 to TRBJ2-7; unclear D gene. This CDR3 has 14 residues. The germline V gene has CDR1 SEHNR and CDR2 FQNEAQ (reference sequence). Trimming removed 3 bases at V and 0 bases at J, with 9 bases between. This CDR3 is CASSLSQSSYEQYF. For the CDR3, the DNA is TGTGCCAGCAGCTTGTCACAGAGCTCCTACGAGCAGTACTTC.

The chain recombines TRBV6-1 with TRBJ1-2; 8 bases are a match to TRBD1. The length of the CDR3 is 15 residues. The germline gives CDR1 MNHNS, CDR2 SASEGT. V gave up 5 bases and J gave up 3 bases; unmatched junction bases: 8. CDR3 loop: CASSRTATGDYGYTF. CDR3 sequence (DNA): TGTGCCAGCAGTCGAACAGCGACAGGGGACTATGGCTACACCTTC.

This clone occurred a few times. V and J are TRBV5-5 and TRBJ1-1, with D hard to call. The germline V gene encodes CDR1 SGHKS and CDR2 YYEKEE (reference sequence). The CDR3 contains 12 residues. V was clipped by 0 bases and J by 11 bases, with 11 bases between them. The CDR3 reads CASSLVRGGAFF. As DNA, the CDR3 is TGTGCCAGCAGCTTGGTCCGAGGAGGGGCTTTCTTT.

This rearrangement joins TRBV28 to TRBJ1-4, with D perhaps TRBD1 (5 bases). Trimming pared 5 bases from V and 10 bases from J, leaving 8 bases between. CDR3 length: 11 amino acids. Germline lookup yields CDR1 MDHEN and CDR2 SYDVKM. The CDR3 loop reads CASSTDRKLFF. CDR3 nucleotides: TGTGCCAGCAGTACCGACAGAAAACTGTTTTTT. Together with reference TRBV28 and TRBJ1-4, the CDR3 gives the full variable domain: DVKVTQSSRYLVKRTGEKVFLECVQDMDHENMFWYRQDPGLGLRLIYFSYDVKMKEKGDIPEGYSVSREKKERFSLILESASTNQTSMYLCASSTDRKLFFGSGTQLSVL.

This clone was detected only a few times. The CDR3 is CASSFRGTGELFF. The CDR3 DNA reads as TGTGCCAGCAGTTTCAGGGGGACCGGGGAGCTGTTTTTT. The V call is TRBV2, the J call TRBJ2-2; 7 nucleotides agree with TRBD1. This CDR3 spans 13 amino acids. The germline CDR1 and CDR2 sequences are SNHLY and FYNNEI. With 5 bases clipped from V and 5 bases from J, the junction kept 2 bases outside the gene matches.

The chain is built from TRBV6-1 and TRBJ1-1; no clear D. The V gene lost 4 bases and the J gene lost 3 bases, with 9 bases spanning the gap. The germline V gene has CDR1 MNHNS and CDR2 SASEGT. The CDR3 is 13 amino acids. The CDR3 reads CASSVRRYTEAFF. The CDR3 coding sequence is TGTGCCAGCAGTGTTAGGCGGTACACTGAAGCTTTCTTT.

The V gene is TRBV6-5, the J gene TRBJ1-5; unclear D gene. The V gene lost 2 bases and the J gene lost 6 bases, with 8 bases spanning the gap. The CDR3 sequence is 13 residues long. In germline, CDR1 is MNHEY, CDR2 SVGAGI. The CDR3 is CASSYVAFQPQHF. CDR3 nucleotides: TGTGCCAGCAGTTACGTGGCTTTTCAGCCCCAGCATTTT.

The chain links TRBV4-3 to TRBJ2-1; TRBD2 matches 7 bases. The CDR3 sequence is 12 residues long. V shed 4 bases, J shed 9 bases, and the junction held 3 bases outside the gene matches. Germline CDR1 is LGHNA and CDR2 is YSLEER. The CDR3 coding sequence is TGCGCCAGCAGCCTTGGGGGGGGTGAGCAGTTCTTC. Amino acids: CASSLGGGEQFF.

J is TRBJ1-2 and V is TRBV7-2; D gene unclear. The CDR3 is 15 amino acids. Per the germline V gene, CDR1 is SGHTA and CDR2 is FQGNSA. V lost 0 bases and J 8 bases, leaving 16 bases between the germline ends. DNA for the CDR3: TGTGCCAGCAGCTTAGCCCCTCGGGTATTTAAAGGCTACACCTTC. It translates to CASSLAPRVFKGYTF.

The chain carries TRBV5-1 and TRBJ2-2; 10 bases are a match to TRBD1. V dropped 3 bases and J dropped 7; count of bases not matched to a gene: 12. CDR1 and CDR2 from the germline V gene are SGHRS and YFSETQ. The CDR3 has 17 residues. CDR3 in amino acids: CASSSGTGVNRGGELFF. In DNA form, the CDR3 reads TGCGCCAGCAGCTCCGGGACAGGGGTCAATCGGGGCGGGGAGCTGTTTTTT.

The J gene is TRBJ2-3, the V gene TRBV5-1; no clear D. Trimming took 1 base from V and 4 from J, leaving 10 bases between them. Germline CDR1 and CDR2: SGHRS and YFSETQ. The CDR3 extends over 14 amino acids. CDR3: CASSLYSRPDTQYF. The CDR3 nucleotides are TGCGCCAGCAGCTTGTATAGCCGTCCAGATACGCAGTATTTT.

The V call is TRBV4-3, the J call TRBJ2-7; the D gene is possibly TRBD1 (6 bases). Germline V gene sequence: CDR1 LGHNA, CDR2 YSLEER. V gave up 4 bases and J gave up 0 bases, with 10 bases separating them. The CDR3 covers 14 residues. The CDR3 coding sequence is TGCGCCAGCAGCCCCACAGGGAGCTCCTACGAGCAGTACTTC. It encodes CASSPTGSSYEQYF.

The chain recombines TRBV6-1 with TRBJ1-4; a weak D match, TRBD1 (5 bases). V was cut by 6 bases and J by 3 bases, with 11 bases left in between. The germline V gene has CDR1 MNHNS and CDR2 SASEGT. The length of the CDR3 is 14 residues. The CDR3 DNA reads TGTGCCAGCAGCCAAAGGGGTTCTAATGAAAAACTGTTTTTT. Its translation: CASSQRGSNEKLFF.

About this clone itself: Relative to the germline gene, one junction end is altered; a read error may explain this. The CDR3 sequence is CAWSVEGAYRYAVF. DNA of the CDR3: TGTGCCTGGAGTGTGGAGGGGGCATACAGATACGCAGTATTT. This sequence joins TRBV30 and TRBJ2-3, with D perhaps TRBD1 (7 bases). There are 14 residues in the CDR3. The germline V gene has CDR1 GTSNPN and CDR2 SVGIG (reference sequence).

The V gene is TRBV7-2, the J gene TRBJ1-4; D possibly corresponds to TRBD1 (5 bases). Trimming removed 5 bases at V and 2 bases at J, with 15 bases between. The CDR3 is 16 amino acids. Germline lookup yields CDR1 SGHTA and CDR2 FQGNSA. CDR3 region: CASSPRRTRTNEKLFF. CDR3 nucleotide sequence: TGTGCCAGCAGCCCCCGAAGGACAAGGACTAATGAAAAACTGTTTTTT.

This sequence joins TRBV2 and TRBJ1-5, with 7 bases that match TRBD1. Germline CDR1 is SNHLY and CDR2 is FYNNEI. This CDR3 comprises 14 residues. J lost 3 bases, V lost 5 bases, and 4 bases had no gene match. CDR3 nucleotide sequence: TGTGCCAGCAGTTCACAGGGGAACAATCAGCCCCAGCATTTT. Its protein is CASSSQGNNQPQHF. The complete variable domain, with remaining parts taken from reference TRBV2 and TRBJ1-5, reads EPEVTQTPSHQVTQMGQEVILRCVPISNHLYFYWYRQILGQKVEFLVSFYNNEISEKSEIFDDQFSVERPDGSNFTLKIRSTKLEDSAMYFCASSSQGNNQPQHFGDGTRLSIL.

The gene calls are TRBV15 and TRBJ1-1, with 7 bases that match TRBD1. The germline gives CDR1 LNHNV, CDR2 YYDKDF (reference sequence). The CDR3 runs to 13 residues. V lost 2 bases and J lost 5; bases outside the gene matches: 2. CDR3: CATSRPGGTEAFF. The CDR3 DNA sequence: TGTGCCACCAGCAGACCAGGGGGAACTGAAGCTTTCTTT. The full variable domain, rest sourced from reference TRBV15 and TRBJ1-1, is DAMVIQNPRYQVTQFGKPVTLSCSQTLNHNVMYWYQQKSSQAPKLLFHYYDKDFNNEADTPDNFQSRRPNTSFCFLDIRSPGLGDTAMYLCATSRPGGTEAFFGQGTRLTVV.

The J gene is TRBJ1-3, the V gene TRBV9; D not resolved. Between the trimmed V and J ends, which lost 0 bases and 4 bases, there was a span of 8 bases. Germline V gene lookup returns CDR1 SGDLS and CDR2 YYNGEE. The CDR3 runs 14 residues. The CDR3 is CASSVDVAGNTIYF. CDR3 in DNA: TGTGCCAGCAGCGTAGACGTGGCAGGAAACACCATATATTTT.